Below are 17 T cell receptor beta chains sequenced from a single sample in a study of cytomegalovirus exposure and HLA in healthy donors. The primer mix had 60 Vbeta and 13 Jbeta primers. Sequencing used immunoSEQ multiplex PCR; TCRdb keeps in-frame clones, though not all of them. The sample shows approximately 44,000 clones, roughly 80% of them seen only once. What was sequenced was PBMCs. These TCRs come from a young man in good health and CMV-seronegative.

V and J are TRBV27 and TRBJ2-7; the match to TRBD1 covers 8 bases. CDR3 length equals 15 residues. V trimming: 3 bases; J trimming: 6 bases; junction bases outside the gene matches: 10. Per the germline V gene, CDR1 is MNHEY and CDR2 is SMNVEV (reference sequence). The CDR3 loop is CASSFSGGGSSEQYF. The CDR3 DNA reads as TGTGCCAGCAGTTTCTCAGGGGGCGGTTCGTCCGAGCAGTACTTC.

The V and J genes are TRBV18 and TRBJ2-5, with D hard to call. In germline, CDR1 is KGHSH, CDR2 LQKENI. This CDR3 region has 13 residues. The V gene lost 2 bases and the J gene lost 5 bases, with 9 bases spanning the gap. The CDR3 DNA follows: TGTGCCAGCTCACCAACGCGCGGTGAGACCCAGTACTTC. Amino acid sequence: CASSPTRGETQYF. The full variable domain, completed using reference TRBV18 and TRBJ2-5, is NAGVMQNPRHLVRRRGQEARLRCSPMKGHSHVYWYRQLPEEGLKFMVYLQKENIIDESGMPKERFSAEFPKEGPSILRIQQVVRGDSAAYFCASSPTRGETQYFGPGTRLLVL.

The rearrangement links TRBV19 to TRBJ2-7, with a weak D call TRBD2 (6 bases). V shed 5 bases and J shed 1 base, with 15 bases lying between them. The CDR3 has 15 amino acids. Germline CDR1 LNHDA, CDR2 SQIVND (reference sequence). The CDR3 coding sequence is TGTGCCAGTAGTTGGGGTAGCGGCCCATCCTACGAGCAGTACTTC. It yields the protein CASSWGSGPSYEQYF. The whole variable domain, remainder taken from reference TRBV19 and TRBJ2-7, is DGGITQSPKYLFRKEGQNVTLSCEQNLNHDAMYWYRQDPGQGLRLIYYSQIVNDFQKGDIAEGYSVSREKKESFPLTVTSAQKNPTAFYLCASSWGSGPSYEQYFGPGTRLTVT.

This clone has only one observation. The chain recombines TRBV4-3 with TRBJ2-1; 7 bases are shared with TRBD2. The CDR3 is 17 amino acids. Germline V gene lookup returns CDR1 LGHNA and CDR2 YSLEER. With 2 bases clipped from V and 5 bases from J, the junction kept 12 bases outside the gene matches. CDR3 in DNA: TGCGCCAGCAGCCAACGTTCTTTCCGGGAGGAGGACAATGAGCAGTTCTTC. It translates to CASSQRSFREEDNEQFF.

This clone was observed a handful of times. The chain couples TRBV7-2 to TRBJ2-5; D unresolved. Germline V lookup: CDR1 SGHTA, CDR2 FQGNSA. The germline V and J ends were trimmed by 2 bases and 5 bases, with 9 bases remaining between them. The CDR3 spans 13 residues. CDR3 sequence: CASSLMTYETQYF. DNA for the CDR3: TGTGCCAGCAGCTTAATGACTTATGAGACCCAGTACTTC. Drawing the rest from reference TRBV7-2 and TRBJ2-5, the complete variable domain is GAGVSQSPSNKVTEKGKDVELRCDPISGHTALYWYRQSLGQGLEFLIYFQGNSAPDKSGLPSDRFSAERTGGSVSTLTIQRTQQEDSAVYLCASSLMTYETQYFGPGTRLLVL.

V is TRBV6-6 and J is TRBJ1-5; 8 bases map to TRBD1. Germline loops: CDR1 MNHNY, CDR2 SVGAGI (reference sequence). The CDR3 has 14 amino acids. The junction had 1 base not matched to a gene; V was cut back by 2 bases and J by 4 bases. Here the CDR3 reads CASSYRQGNQPQHF. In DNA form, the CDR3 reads TGTGCCAGCAGTTACCGACAGGGGAATCAGCCCCAGCATTTT.

This CDR3 reads CASSLLGQAYF. DNA for the CDR3: TGTGCCAGCAGCCTATTGGGACAGGCTTACTTC. The chain recombines TRBV7-8 with TRBJ2-5; 8 bases agree with TRBD1. With V trimmed by 5 bases and J by 14 bases, 7 bases remained unmatched. This CDR3 has 11 amino acids. Germline V CDR1 and CDR2: SGHVS, FQNEAQ.

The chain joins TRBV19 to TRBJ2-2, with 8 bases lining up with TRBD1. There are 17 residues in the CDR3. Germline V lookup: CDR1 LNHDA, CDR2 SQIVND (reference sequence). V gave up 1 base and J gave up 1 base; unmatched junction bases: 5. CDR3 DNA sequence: TGTGCCAGTAGTATAGTTGGGACAGGAAGGAACACCGGGGAGCTGTTTTTT. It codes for CASSIVGTGRNTGELFF. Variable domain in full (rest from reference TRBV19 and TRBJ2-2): DGGITQSPKYLFRKEGQNVTLSCEQNLNHDAMYWYRQDPGQGLRLIYYSQIVNDFQKGDIAEGYSVSREKKESFPLTVTSAQKNPTAFYLCASSIVGTGRNTGELFFGEGSRLTVL.

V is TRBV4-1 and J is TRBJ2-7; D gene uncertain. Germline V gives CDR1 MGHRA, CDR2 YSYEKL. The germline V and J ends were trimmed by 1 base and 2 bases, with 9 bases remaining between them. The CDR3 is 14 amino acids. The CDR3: CASSQGAGTYEQYF. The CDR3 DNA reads TGCGCCAGCAGCCAAGGGGCCGGTACCTACGAGCAGTACTTC.

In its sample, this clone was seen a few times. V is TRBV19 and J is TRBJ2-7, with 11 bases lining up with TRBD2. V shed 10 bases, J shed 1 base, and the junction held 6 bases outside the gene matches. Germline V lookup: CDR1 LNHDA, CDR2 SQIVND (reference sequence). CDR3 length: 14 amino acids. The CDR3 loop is CATSSGRASYEQYF. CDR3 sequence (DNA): TGTGCCACCAGTAGCGGGAGGGCTTCCTACGAGCAGTACTTC.

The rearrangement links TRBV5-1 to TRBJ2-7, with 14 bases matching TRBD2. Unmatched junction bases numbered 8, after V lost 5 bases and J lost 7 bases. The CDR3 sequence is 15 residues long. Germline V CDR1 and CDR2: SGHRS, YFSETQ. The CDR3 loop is CASSPGLAGAEEQYF. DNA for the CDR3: TGCGCCAGCAGTCCGGGACTAGCGGGAGCTGAGGAGCAGTACTTC.

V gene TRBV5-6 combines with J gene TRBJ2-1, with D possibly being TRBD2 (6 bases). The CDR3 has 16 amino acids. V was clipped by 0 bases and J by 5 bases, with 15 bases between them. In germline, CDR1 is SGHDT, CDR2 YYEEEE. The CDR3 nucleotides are TGTGCCAGCAGCTTGGAGAGAGGCGGGGATAACAATGAGCAGTTCTTC. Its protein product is CASSLERGGDNNEQFF.

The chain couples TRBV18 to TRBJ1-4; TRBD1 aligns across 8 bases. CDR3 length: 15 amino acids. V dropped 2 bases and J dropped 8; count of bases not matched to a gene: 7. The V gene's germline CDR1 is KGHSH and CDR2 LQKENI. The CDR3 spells CASSPEGTGNEKLFF. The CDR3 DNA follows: TGTGCCAGCTCACCAGAAGGGACAGGCAACGAAAAACTGTTTTTT.

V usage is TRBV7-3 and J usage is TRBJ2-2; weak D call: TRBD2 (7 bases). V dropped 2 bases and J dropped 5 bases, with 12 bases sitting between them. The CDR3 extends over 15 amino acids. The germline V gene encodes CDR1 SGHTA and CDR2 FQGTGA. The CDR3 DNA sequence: TGTGCCAGCAGCTTATTCGGGGGGCTGACCGGGGAGCTGTTTTTT. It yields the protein CASSLFGGLTGELFF.

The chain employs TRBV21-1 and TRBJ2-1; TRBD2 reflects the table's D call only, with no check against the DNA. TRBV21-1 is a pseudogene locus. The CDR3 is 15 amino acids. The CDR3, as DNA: TGTGCCAGCAGCAAAGGGGAGAGCTCCTACAATGAGCAGTTCTTC. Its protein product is CASSKGESSYNEQFF.

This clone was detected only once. The CDR3 sequence: CASSGRTGAPRGANVLTF. In DNA, the CDR3 is TGTGCCAGCAGTGGGAGGACAGGGGCACCTCGCGGGGCCAACGTCCTGACTTTC. V usage is TRBV5-4 and J usage is TRBJ2-6, with 9 bases lining up with TRBD1. Germline CDR1 SGHNT, CDR2 YYREEE (reference sequence). The V and J ends lost 5 bases and 4 bases, in that order; junction bases with no gene match: 13. CDR3 length: 18 amino acids.

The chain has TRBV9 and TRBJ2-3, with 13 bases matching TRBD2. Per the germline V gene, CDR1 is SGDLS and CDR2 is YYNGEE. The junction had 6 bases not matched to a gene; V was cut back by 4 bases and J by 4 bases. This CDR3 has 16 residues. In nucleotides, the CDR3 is TGTGCCAGCAGCAGACTAGCGGGAGGCTTCCCAGATACGCAGTATTTT. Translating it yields CASSRLAGGFPDTQYF.